This record covers a single T cell receptor (beta chain). Antigen unknown. The sample comes from a study of cytomegalovirus exposure and HLA in healthy donors. The PCR ran on 60 Vbeta and 13 Jbeta primers. TCRdb keeps only in-frame clones here, not all; method: immunoSEQ multiplex PCR. The data contain approximately 170,000 clones, over 75% of them seen just once; the ten biggest clones take up 2.5% to 3.5%. The germline CDR1 and CDR2 sequences are LNHDA and SQIVND (reference sequence). Trimming removed 3 bases from V and 3 bases from J, with 9 bases in between. This CDR3 region has 14 residues. General study findings and limits: Productive status was seen about 90% or about 30% of the time for most TCR beta V segments in an earlier analysis. Follow-up analysis later connected one missense variant in DCLRE1C with trimming of TCR beta V- and J-genes.

The sequenced sample was PBMCs. The rearrangement uses TRBV19 and TRBJ1-5; weak D call: TRBD1 (5 bases). The origin of this receptor is a female donor in good health and CMV-seronegative. For the CDR3, the DNA is TGTGCCAGTAGTATTTGGGGGGTCAATCAGCCCCAGCATTTT. Translated: CASSIWGVNQPQHF. The entire variable domain, with the rest obtained from reference TRBV19 and TRBJ1-5, is as follows: DGGITQSPKYLFRKEGQNVTLSCEQNLNHDAMYWYRQDPGQGLRLIYYSQIVNDFQKGDIAEGYSVSREKKESFPLTVTSAQKNPTAFYLCASSIWGVNQPQHFGDGTRLSIL.